This T cell receptor beta chain was sequenced during a study of T cell responses to AZD1222 COVID-19 vaccine. Study details: Some second doses came at about 4 weeks and others at about 12 weeks; these were pooled.

This clone was recorded only once. Its antigen is unidentified. Study results and limitations: It should be noted that donors were predominantly white British and more often female, and clonal diversity was possibly underestimated. The number of AZD1222 recipients seropositive at baseline was only five to seven.

The data were produced by immunoSEQ multiplex PCR, yet TCRdb's version contains in-frame clones alone and is incomplete. This table has about 180,000 clones, 90% appearing once. Germline loops: CDR1 SGHRS, CDR2 YFSETQ. The CDR3 is 15 residues long. The ends lost 4 bases at V and 3 bases at J; junction bases unmatched: 1. The specimen comprised peripheral blood, sampled on day 0 of AZD1222 vaccination. This chain joins TRBV5-1 and TRBJ2-1; 13 bases agree with TRBD2. The sequence came from an adult in good health. This CDR3 is CASSRTSGGYNEQFF. CDR3 DNA: TGCGCCAGCAGCCGGACTAGCGGGGGCTACAATGAGCAGTTCTTC.